This T cell receptor beta chain is from a study of T cell responses to AZD1222 COVID-19 vaccine (dated by TCRdb to 2020 to 2022). As for the study more broadly: A total of 240 or so trial participants underwent TCR sequencing, of whom some 200 had received two doses of AZD1222 and about 25 had received two doses of the MenACWY control vaccine. Trial participants were enrolled by age into 18-55, 56-69 and 70-plus year subgroups, with about 150, 27 and 61 TCR-sequenced participants respectively. General study outcomes and caveats: Reportedly, close to half of the unique spike-specific TCRs recognized epitopes lying outside the regions that are mutated in the B.1.351 and B.1.1.7 variants. A significant rise in spike-specific TCR breadth and depth was observed after two AZD1222 doses relative to day 0 and relative to MenACWY recipients. In the small 56-69-year group, the increase in depth fell short of significance, most likely because of low power. Because no day 14 peak-response samples were available, the repertoires could be characterized only after the peak T cell response. The vaccine-associated CD4 TCRs covered the entire spike protein, and the dominant responses fell in regions 160-218 and 743-854. Participants were mostly white British, with more females than males. The authors suggested clonal diversity may have been underestimated. Conclusions about previously exposed vaccinees are limited because only six or seven AZD1222 recipients were SARS-CoV-2 seropositive at baseline.

The germline V gene provides CDR1 MDHEN and CDR2 SYDVKM. V was cut back by 2 bases and J by 7 bases, leaving a gap of 17 bases between them. From cysteine to phenylalanine, the CDR3 is 16 amino acids long. Only CDR3 DNA is held: 48 bases, read in frame from base 1. The time point label here, explained by the study, means: about 28 days (+/-7) after the second vaccine dose. Because spike-specific TCR depth and breadth did not differ between the two schedules, AZD1222 recipients who got a second dose at roughly 4 weeks were pooled with those who got a second dose at roughly 12 weeks. The vaccinee samples were drawn from two UK trials, COV001 and COV002, one of which was a single-blind randomized controlled phase 2/3 trial testing AZD1222 (ChAdOx1 nCoV-19) in healthy adults. Trial participant PBMC samples were collected at day 0 and day 28 after the second dose for TCRbeta chain sequencing. The CDR3 regions of human TCRbeta chains were analyzed by immunosequencing. On the study's bioinformatics: TCRs in the repertoires were compared against a reference library of SARS-CoV-2-specific TCRs that had been generated with the MIRA antigen-specificity platform. Breadth meant the fraction of unique TCRs that were SARS-CoV-2-associated, whereas depth meant the fraction of total T cells that were SARS-CoV-2-associated. Using the MIRA data, each spike-specific TCR was assigned both to the spike region to which the TCR was reactive and to a CD4 or CD8 class. Log10-transformed breadth and depth values were compared by one-way ANOVA with Sidak's multiple comparisons tests. TCRdb's version of the immuneACCESS table is confined to in-frame rearrangements and falls short of the full clone set. An unresolved V gene accounts for under half of the shortfall where checked; the remainder is of unknown origin. V, J and clone size were drawn from that table, and D and trimming were deduced from the DNA. This sample has about 94,000 clones in its table, and 85% of those were observed once. 4.5% of the sample is in the top ten clones.

The count of this clone is one. Its cognate antigen has yet to be identified. No much larger clonotype is one base removed from it; base qualities were not supplied. This receptor was taken from an adult who received the AZD1222 COVID-19 vaccine. Material: peripheral blood, obtained 28 days after the second AZD1222 dose. The rearrangement joined TRBV28 to TRBJ1-4; there is no confident call for the D gene. The sequence in DNA is TGTGCCAGCAGTTTAAGGCGGATTCTAGTGGGTGAAAAACTGTTTTTT. It is translated as CASSLRRILVGEKLFF.